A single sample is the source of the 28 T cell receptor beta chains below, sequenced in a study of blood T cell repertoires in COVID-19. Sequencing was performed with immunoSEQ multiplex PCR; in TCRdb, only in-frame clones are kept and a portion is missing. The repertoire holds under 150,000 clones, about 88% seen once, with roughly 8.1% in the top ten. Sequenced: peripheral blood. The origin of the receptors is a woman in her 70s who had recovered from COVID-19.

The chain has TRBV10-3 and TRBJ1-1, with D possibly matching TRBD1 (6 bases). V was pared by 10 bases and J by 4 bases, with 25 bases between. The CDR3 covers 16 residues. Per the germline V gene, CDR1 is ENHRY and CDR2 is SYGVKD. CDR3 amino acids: CATYPQGSGFGTEAFF. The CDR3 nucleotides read TGTGCCACCTATCCGCAGGGGAGTGGGTTTGGCACTGAAGCTTTCTTT.

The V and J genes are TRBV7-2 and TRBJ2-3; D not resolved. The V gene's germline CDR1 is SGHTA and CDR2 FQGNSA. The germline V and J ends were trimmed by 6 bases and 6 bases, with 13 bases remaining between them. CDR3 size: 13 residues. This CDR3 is CASRSDPRDTQYF. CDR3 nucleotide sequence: TGTGCCAGCAGGAGCGATCCCCGGGATACGCAGTATTTT.

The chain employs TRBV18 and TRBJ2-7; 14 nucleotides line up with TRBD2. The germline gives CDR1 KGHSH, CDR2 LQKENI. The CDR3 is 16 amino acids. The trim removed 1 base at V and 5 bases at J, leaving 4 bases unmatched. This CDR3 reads CASSPRLAGGPHEQYF. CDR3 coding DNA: TGTGCCAGCTCACCACGACTAGCGGGAGGGCCCCACGAGCAGTACTTC.

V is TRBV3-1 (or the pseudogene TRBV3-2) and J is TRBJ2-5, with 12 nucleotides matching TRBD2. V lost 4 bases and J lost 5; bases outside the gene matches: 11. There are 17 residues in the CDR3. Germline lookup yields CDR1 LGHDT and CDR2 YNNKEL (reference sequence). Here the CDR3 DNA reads TGTGCCAGCAGCCCAACGCTAGCGGGGGGGCCGGGGGAGACCCAGTACTTC. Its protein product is CASSPTLAGGPGETQYF.

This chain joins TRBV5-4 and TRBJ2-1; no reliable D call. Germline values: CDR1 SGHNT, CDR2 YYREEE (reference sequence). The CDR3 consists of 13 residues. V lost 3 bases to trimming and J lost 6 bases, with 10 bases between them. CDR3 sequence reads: CASSWAPANEQFF. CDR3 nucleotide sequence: TGTGCCAGCAGCTGGGCCCCGGCCAATGAGCAGTTCTTC.

For the CDR3, the DNA is TGTGCCAGCAGCTATAGACAGGGCCCCTATGGCTACACCTTC. Amino acid sequence: CASSYRQGPYGYTF. The chain links TRBV3-1 (or the pseudogene TRBV3-2) to TRBJ1-2; 7 nucleotides align to TRBD1. The germline V gene has CDR1 LGHDT and CDR2 YNNKEL (reference sequence). The CDR3 is 14 residues long. The junction had 7 bases not matched to a gene; V was cut back by 5 bases and J by 4 bases.

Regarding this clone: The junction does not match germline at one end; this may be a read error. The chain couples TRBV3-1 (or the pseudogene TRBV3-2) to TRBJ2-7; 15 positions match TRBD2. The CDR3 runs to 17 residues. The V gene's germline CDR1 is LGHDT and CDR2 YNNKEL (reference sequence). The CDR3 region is CASSQDRTSGRGYEQYF. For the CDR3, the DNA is TGTGCCAGCAGTCAAGATCGGACTAGCGGGAGGGGCTACGAGCAGTACTTC.

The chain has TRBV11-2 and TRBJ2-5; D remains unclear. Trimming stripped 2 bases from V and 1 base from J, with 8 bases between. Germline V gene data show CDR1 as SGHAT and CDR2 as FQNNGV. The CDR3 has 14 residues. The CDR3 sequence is CASSLSLTQETQYF. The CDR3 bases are TGTGCCAGCAGCTTAAGTCTAACCCAAGAGACCCAGTACTTC.

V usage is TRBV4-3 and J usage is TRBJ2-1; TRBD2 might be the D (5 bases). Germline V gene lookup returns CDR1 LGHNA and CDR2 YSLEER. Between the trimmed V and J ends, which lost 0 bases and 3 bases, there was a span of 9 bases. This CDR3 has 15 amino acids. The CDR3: CASSQDLGLYNEQFF. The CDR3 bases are TGCGCCAGCAGCCAAGATCTCGGACTCTACAATGAGCAGTTCTTC.

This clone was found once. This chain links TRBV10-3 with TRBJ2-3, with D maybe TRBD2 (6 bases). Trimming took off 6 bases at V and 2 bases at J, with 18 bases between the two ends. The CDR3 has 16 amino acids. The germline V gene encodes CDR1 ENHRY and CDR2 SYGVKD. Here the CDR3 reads CAISEPFSGATDTQYF. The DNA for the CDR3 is TGTGCCATCAGCGAACCCTTTAGCGGAGCCACAGATACGCAGTATTTT.

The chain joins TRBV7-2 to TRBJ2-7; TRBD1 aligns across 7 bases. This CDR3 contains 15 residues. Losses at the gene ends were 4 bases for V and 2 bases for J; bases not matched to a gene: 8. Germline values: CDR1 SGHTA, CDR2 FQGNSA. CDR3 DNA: TGTGCCAGCAGCTCCGACAGGGCCTCTGCCTACGAGCAGTACTTC. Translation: CASSSDRASAYEQYF.

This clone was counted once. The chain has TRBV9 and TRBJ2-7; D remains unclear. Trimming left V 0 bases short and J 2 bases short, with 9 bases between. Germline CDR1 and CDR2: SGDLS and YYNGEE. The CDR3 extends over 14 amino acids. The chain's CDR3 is CASSVEPGTYEQYF. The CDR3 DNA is TGTGCCAGCAGCGTAGAGCCAGGTACCTACGAGCAGTACTTC.

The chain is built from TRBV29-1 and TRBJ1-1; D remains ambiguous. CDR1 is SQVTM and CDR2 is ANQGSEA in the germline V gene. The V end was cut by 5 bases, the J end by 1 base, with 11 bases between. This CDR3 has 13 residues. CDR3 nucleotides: TGCAGCGTTCGTCTTCCCCCGAACACTGAAGCTTTCTTT. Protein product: CSVRLPPNTEAFF.

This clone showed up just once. DNA for the CDR3: TGCGCCAGCAGCTTGCAGGGGGACAGGGGCTACAATGAGCAGTTCTTC. Encoded protein: CASSLQGDRGYNEQFF. The chain carries TRBV5-1 and TRBJ2-1; TRBD1 aligns across 10 bases. There are 16 residues in the CDR3. The ends lost 1 base at V and 3 bases at J; junction bases unmatched: 4. From germline, CDR1 is SGHRS and CDR2 YFSETQ.

The CDR3 loop is CASSRDYNTDTQYF. CDR3 in DNA: TGTGCCAGCAGCCGGGACTACAACACAGATACGCAGTATTTT. The chain recombines TRBV5-4 with TRBJ2-3; 7 bases fit TRBD2. The V gene's germline CDR1 is SGHNT and CDR2 YYREEE (reference sequence). The junction had 4 bases not matched to a gene; V was cut back by 4 bases and J by 2 bases. This CDR3 has 14 residues.

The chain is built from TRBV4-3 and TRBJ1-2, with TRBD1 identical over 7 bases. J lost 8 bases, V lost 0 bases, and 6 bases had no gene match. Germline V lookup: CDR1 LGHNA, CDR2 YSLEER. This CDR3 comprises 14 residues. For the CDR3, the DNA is TGCGCCAGCAGCCAAGAAGGGACAGCTCAGGGCTACACCTTC. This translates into CASSQEGTAQGYTF.

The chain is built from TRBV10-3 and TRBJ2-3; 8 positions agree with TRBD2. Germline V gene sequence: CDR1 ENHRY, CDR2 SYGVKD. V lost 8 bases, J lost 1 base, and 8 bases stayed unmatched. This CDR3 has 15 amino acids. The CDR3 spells CAIGGRSGGTDTQYF. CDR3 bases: TGTGCCATCGGGGGCCGTAGCGGGGGCACAGATACGCAGTATTTT.

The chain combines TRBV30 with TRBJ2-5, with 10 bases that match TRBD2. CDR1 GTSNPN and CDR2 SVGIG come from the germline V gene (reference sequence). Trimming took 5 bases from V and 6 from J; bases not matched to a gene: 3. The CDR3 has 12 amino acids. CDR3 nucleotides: TGTGCCTGGTGTAGCGGGGGGCAGACCCAGTACTTC. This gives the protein CAWCSGGQTQYF.

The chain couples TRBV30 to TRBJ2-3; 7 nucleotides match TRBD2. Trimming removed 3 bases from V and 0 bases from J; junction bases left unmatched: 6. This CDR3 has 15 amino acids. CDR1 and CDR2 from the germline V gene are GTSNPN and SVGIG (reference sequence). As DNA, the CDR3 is TGTGCCTGGAGAACCGGGGGGTCTAGCACAGATACGCAGTATTTT. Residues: CAWRTGGSSTDTQYF. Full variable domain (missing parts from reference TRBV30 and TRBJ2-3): SQTIHQWPATLVQPVGSPLSLECTVEGTSNPNLYWYRQAAGRGLQLLFYSVGIGQISSEVPQNLSASRPQDRQFILSSKKLLLSDSGFYLCAWRTGGSSTDTQYFGPGTRLTVL.

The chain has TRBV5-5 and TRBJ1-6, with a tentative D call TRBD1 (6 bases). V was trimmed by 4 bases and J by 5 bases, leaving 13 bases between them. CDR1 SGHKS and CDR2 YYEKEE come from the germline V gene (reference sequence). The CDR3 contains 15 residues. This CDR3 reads CASSPRTENNSPLHF. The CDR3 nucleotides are TGTGCCAGCAGCCCTCGGACAGAGAATAATTCACCCCTCCACTTT.

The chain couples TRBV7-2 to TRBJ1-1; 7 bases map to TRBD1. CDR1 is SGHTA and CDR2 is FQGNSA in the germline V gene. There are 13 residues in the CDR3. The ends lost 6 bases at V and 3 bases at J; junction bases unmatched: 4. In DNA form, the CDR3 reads TGTGCCAGCAGTCTACAGGGGTACACTGAAGCTTTCTTT. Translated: CASSLQGYTEAFF.

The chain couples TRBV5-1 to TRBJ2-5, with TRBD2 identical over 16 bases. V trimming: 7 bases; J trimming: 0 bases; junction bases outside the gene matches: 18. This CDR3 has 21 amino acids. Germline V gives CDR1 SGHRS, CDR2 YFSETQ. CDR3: CASGHPSGTSGRVRYQETQYF. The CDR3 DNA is TGCGCCAGCGGCCATCCCTCCGGGACTAGCGGGAGGGTGAGGTACCAAGAGACCCAGTACTTC.

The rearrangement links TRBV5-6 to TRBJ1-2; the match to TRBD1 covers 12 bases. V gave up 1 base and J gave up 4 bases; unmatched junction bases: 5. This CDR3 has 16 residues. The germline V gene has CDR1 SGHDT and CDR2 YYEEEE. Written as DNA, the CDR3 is TGTGCCAGCAGCTTGAGTGGGACAGGGGGCGTCTATGGCTACACCTTC. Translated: CASSLSGTGGVYGYTF.

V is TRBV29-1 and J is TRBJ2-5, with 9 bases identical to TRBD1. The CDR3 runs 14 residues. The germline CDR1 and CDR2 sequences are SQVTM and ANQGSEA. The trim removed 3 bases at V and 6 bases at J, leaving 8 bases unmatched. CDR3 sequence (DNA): TGCAGCGTTGAGACAGGGACAGGGAGGAAGACCCAGTACTTC. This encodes CSVETGTGRKTQYF.

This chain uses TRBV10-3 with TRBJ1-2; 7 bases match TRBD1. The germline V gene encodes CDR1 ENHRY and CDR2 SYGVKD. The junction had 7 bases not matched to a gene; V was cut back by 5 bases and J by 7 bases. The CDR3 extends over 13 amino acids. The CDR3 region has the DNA TGTGCCATCAGTACAACAGGGGACCGTGGCTACACCTTC. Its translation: CAISTTGDRGYTF.

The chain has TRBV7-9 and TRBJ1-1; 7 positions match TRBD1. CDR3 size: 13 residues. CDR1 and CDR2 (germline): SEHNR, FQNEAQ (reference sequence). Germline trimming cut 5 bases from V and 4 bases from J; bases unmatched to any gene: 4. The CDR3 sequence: CASSPTGVTEAFF. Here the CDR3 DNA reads TGTGCCAGCAGCCCTACAGGGGTCACTGAAGCTTTCTTT.

As DNA, the CDR3 is TGTGCCAGCAGCTCCGCGGACAGGGACGCCTCCTACGAGCAGTACTTC. Its protein is CASSSADRDASYEQYF. The J gene is TRBJ2-7, the V gene TRBV7-6, with 8 bases matching TRBD1. The ends lost 4 bases at V and 0 bases at J; junction bases unmatched: 8. The CDR3 sequence is 16 residues long. Germline CDR1 reads SGHVS; CDR2 reads FNYEAQ.

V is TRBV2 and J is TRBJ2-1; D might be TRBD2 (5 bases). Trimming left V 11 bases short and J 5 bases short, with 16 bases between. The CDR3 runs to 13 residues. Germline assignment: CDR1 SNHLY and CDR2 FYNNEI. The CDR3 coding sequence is TGTGCCGCGTCAGCGGAAACACACAATGAGCAGTTCTTC. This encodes CAASAETHNEQFF.